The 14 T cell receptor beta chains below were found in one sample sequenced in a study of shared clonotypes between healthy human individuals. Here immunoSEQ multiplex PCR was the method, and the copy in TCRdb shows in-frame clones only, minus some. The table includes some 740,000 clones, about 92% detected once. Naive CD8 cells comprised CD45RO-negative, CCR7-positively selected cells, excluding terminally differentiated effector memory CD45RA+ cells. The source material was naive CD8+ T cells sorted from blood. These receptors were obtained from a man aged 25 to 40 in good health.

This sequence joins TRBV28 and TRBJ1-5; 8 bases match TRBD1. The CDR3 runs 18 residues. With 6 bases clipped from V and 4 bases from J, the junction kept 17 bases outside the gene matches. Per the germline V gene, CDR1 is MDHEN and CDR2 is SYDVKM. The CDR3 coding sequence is TGTGCCAGCAGCCAGGTGGGACAGGTGAATAGTCCGAATCAGCCCCAGCATTTT. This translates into CASSQVGQVNSPNQPQHF. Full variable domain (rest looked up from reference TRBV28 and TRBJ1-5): DVKVTQSSRYLVKRTGEKVFLECVQDMDHENMFWYRQDPGLGLRLIYFSYDVKMKEKGDIPEGYSVSREKKERFSLILESASTNQTSMYLCASSQVGQVNSPNQPQHFGDGTRLSIL.

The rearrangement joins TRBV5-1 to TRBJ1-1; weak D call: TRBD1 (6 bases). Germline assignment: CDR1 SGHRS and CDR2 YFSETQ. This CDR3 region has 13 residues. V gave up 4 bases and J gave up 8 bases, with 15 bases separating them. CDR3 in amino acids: CASSRKGEVEAFF. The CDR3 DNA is TGCGCCAGCAGCCGGAAGGGGGAAGTGGAAGCTTTCTTT.

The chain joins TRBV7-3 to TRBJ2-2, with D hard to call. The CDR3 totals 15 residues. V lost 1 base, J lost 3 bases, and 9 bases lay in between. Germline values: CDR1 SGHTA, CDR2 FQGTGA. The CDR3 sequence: CASSLSPSDTGELFF. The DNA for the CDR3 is TGTGCCAGCAGCTTAAGCCCCTCGGACACCGGGGAGCTGTTTTTT. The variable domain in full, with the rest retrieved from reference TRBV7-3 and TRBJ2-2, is GAGVSQTPSNKVTEKGKYVELRCDPISGHTALYWYRQSLGQGPEFLIYFQGTGAADDSGLPNDRFFAVRPEGSVSTLKIQRTERGDSAVYLCASSLSPSDTGELFFGEGSRLTVL.

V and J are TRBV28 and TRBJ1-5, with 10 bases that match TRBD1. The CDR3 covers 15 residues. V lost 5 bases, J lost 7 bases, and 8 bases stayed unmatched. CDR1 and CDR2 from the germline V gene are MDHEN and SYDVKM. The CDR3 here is CASSTGTGVGQPQHF. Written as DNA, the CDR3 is TGTGCCAGCAGTACTGGGACAGGGGTAGGCCAGCCCCAGCATTTT.

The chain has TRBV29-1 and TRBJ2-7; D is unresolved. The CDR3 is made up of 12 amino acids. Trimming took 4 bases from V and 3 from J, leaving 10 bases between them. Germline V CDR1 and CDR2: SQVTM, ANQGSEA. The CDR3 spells CSVAPDDYEQYF. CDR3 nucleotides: TGCAGCGTTGCCCCGGACGACTACGAGCAGTACTTC.

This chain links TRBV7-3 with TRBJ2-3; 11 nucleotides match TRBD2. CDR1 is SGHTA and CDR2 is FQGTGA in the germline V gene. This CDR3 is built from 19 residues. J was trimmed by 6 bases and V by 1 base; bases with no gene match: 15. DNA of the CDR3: TGTGCCAGCAGCTTAAATAGAGTAGTACTAGCGGGAGCTGATGATACGCAGTATTTT. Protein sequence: CASSLNRVVLAGADDTQYF.

The CDR3, as DNA: TGTGCCAGCAGACCTGCCGGTAGGGAGCAGTACTTC. It specifies CASRPAGREQYF. The rearrangement links TRBV7-9 to TRBJ2-7; D not resolved. The V gene lost 6 bases and the J gene lost 7 bases, with 13 bases spanning the gap. The CDR3 contains 12 residues. Germline V gene sequence: CDR1 SEHNR, CDR2 FQNEAQ (reference sequence). Full variable domain (outside the CDR3, taken from reference TRBV7-9 and TRBJ2-7): DTGVSQNPRHKITKRGQNVTFRCDPISEHNRLYWYRQTLGQGPEFLTYFQNEAQLEKSRLLSDRFSAERPKGSFSTLEIQRTEQGDSAMYLCASRPAGREQYFGPGTRLTVT.

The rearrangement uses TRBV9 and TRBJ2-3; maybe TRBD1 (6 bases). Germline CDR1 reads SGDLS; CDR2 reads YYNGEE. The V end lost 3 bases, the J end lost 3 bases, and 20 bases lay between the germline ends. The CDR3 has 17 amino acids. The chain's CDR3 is CASSARPGVDGTDTQYF. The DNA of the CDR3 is TGTGCCAGCAGCGCTAGACCAGGGGTTGACGGAACAGATACGCAGTATTTT.

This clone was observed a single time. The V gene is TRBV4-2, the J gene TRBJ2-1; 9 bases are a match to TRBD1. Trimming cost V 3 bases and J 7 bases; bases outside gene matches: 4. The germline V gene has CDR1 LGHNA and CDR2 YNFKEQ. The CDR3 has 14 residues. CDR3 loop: CASSHKDRGNEQFF. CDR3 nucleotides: TGTGCCAGCAGCCATAAGGACAGGGGAAATGAGCAGTTCTTC.

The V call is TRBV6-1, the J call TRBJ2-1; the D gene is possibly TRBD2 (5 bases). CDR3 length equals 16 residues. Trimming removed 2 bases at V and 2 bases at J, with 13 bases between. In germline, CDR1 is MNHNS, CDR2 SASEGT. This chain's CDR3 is CASSERETETYNEQFF. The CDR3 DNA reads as TGTGCCAGCAGTGAAAGGGAGACTGAGACCTACAATGAGCAGTTCTTC.

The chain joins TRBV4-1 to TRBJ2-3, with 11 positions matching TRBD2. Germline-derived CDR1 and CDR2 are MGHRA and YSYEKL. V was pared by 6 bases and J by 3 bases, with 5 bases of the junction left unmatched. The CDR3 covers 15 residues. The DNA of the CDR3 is TGCGCCAGCAGTTCCATAGCGGGAGGGACAGATACGCAGTATTTT. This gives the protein CASSSIAGGTDTQYF.

Here the CDR3 reads CASSQLILPRRGDQPQHF. CDR3 sequence (DNA): TGCGCCAGCAGTCAATTAATTCTCCCCCGTCGGGGAGACCAGCCCCAGCATTTT. The chain has TRBV23-1 and TRBJ1-5; no definite D call. Being an ORF, TRBV23-1 has a function that is uncertain. CDR3 size: 18 residues. V was shortened by 1 base and J by 7 bases, with 23 bases between the two germline ends.

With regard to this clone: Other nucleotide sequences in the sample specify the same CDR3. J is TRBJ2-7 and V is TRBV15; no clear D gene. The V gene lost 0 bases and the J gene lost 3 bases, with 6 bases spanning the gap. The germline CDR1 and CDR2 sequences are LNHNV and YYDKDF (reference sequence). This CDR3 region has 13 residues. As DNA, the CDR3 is TGTGCCACCAGCAGAGATCGGAGCTACGAGCAGTACTTC. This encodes CATSRDRSYEQYF. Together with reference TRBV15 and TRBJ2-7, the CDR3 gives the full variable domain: DAMVIQNPRYQVTQFGKPVTLSCSQTLNHNVMYWYQQKSSQAPKLLFHYYDKDFNNEADTPDNFQSRRPNTSFCFLDIRSPGLGDTAMYLCATSRDRSYEQYFGPGTRLTVT.

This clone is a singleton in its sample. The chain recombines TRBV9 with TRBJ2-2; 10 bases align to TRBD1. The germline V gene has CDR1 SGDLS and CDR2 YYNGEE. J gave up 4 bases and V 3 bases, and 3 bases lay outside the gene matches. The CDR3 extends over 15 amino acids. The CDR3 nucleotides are TGTGCCAGCAGCGAGGACAGGGGGGTCACCGGGGAGCTGTTTTTT. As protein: CASSEDRGVTGELFF.